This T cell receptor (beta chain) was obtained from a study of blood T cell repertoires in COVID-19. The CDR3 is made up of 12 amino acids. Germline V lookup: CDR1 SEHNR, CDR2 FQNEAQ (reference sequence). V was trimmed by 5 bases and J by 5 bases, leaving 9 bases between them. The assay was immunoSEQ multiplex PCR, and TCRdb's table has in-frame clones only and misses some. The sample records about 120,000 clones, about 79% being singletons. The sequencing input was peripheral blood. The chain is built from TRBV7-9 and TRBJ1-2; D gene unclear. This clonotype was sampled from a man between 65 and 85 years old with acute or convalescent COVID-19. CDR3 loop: CASSPPGYGYTF. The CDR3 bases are TGTGCCAGCAGCCCCCCAGGTTATGGCTACACCTTC. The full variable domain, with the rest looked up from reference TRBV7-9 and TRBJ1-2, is DTGVSQNPRHKITKRGQNVTFRCDPISEHNRLYWYRQTLGQGPEFLTYFQNEAQLEKSRLLSDRFSAERPKGSFSTLEIQRTEQGDSAMYLCASSPPGYGYTFGSGTRLTVV.